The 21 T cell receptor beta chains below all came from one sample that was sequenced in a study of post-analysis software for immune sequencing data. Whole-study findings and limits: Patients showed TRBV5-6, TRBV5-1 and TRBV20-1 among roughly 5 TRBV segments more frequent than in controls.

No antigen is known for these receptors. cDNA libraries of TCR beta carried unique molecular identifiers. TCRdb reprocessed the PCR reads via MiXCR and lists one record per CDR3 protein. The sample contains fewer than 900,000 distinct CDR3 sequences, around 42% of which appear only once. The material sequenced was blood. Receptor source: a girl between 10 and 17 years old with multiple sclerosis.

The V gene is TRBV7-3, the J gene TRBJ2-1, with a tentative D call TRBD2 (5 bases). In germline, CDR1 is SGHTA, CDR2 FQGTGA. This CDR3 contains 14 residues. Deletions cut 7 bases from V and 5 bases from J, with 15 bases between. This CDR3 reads CASNLGDGHNEQFF. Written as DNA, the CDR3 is TGTGCCAGCAACTTGGGAGACGGTCACAATGAGCAGTTCTTC.

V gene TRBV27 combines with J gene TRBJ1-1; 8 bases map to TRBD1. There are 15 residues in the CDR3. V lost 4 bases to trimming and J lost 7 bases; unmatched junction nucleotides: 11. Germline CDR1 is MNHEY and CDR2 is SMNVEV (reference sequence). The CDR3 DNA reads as TGTGCCAGCAGTTGGGTTTCAGGGGGCGTTGGTGAAGCTTTCTTT. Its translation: CASSWVSGGVGEAFF.

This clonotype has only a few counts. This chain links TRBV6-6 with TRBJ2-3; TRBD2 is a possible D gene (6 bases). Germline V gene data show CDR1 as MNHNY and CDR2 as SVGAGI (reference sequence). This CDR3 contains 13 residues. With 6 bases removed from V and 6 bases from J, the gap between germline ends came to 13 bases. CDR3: CASRSGTPDTQYF. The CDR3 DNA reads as TGTGCCAGCAGGTCCGGGACTCCGGATACGCAGTATTTT.

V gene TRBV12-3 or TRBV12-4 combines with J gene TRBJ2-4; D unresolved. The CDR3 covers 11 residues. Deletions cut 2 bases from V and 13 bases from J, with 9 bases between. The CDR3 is CASSLLDEQYF. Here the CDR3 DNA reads TGTGCCAGCAGTTTATTGGATGAGCAGTACTTC.

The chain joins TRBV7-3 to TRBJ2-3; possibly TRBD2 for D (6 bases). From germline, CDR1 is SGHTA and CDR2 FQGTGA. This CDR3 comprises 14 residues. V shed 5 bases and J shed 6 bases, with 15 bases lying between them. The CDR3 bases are TGTGCCAGCAGCCCTAACTCGGGAGCGGATACGCAGTATTTT. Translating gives CASSPNSGADTQYF.

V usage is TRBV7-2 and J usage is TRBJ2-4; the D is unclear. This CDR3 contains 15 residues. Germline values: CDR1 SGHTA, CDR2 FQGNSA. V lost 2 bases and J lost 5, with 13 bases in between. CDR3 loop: CASSLRGGSENIQYF. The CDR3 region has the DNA TGTGCCAGCAGCTTACGTGGCGGCTCTGAAAACATTCAGTACTTC.

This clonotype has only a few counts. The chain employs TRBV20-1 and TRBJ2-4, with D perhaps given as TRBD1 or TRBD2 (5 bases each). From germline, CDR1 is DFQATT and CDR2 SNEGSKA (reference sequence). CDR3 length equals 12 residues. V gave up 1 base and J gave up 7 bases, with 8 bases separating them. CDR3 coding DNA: TGCAGTGCTAGAGTAGAGGGGAACATTCAGTACTTC. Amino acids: CSARVEGNIQYF.

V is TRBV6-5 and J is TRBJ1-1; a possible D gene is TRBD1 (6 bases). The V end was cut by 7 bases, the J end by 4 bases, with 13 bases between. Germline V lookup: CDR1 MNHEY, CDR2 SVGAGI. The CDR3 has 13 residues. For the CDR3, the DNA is TGTGCCAGCATGTGGGGGCCGGGCACTGAAGCTTTCTTT. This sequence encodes CASMWGPGTEAFF.

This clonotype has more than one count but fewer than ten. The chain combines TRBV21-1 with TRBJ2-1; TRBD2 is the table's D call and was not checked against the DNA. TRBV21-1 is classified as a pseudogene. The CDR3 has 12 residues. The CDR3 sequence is CAGSYTRLEQFF. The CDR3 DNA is TGTGCCGGCAGTTACACGAGACTAGAGCAGTTCTTC.

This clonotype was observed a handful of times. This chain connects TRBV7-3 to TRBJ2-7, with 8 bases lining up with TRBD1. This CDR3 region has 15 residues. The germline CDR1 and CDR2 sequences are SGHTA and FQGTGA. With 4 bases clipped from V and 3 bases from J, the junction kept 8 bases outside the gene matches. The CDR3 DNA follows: TGTGCCAGCAGCTCCCAGGGGACAGGAGTCTACGAGCAGTACTTC. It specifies CASSSQGTGVYEQYF.

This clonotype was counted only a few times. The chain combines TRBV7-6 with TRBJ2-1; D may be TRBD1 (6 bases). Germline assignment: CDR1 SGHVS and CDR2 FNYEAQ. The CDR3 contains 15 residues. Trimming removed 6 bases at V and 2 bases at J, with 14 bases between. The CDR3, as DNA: TGTGCCAGCAGTAATGACAGGTTCGCCTACAATGAGCAGTTCTTC. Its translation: CASSNDRFAYNEQFF. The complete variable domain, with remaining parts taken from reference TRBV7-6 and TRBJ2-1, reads GAGVSQSPRYKVTKRGQDVALRCDPISGHVSLYWYRQALGQGPEFLTYFNYEAQQDKSGLPNDRFSAERPEGSISTLTIQRTEQRDSAMYRCASSNDRFAYNEQFFGPGTRLTVL.

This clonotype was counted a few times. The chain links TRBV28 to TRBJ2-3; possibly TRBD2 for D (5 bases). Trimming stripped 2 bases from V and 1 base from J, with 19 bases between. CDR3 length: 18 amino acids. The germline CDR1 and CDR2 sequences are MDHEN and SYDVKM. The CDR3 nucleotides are TGTGCCAGCAGTTTACCGGCGGCGGGCGCGTACGGCACAGATACGCAGTATTTT. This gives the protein CASSLPAAGAYGTDTQYF.

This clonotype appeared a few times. DNA for the CDR3: TGTGCCAGCTCCGAAAAGCCCAATGAGCAGTTCTTC. Protein product: CASSEKPNEQFF. This rearrangement joins TRBV27 to TRBJ2-1; D is unresolved. V was pared by 8 bases and J by 6 bases, with 11 bases between. The length of the CDR3 is 12 residues. CDR1 is MNHEY, CDR2 SMNVEV, per germline (reference sequence).

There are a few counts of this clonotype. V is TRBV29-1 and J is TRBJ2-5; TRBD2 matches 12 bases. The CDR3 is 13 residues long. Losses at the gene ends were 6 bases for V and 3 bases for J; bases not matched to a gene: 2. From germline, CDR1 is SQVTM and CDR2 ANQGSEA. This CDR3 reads CSVRTSGKETQYF. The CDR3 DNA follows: TGCAGCGTCCGGACTAGCGGGAAAGAGACCCAGTACTTC. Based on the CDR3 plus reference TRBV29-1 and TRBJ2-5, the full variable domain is SAVISQKPSRDICQRGTSLTIQCQVDSQVTMMFWYRQQPGQSLTLIATANQGSEATYESGFVIDKFPISRPNLTFSTLTVSNMSPEDSSIYLCSVRTSGKETQYFGPGTRLLVL.

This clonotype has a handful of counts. CDR3 nucleotides: TGCAGTGCTAGAGTGTTGGAGGGGGGGCCCCAAGAGACCCAGTACTTC. Translating gives CSARVLEGGPQETQYF. The chain employs TRBV20-1 and TRBJ2-5, with a tentative D call TRBD2 (7 bases). This CDR3 has 16 residues. Trimming cost V 1 base and J 1 base, with 16 bases left between them. Germline values: CDR1 DFQATT, CDR2 SNEGSKA (reference sequence).

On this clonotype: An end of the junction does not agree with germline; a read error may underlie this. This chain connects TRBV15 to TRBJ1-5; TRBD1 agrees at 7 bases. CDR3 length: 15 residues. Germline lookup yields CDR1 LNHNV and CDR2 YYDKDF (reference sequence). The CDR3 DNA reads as TGTGCCACCAGCAGAGAGGGACAGATCAATCGGCCCCAGCATTTT. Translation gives CATSREGQINRPQHF.

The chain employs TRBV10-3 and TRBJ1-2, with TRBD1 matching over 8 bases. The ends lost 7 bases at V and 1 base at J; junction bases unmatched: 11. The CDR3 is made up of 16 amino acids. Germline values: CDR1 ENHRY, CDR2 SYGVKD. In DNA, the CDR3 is TGTGCCATCAACCCGGACAGGGCGGGGGTTAACTATGGCTACACCTTC. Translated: CAINPDRAGVNYGYTF.

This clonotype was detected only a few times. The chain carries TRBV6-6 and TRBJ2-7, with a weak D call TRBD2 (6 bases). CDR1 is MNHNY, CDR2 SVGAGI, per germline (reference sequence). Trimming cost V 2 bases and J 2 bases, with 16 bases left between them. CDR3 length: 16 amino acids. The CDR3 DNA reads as TGTGCCAGCAGTTACGGGGGGAGCGCTGGCGCCTACGAGCAGTACTTC. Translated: CASSYGGSAGAYEQYF.

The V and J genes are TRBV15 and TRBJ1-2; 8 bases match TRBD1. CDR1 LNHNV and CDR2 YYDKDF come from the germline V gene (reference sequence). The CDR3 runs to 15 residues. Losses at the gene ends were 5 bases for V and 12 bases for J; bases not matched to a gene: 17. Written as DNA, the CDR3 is TGTGCCACCAGCCGGGGGGCAGTGAGACAGGGGCAGCACACCTTC. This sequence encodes CATSRGAVRQGQHTF.

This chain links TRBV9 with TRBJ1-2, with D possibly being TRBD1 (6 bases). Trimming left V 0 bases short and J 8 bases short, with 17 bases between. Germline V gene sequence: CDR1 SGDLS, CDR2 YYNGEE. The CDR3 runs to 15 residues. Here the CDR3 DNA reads TGTGCCAGCAGCGTAGGACAGGCGAATTATATGGGCTACACCTTC. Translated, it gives CASSVGQANYMGYTF. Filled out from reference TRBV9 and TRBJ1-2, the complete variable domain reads DSGVTQTPKHLITATGQRVTLRCSPRSGDLSVYWYQQSLDQGLQFLIQYYNGEERAKGNILERFSAQQFPDLHSELNLSSLELGDSALYFCASSVGQANYMGYTFGSGTRLTVV.

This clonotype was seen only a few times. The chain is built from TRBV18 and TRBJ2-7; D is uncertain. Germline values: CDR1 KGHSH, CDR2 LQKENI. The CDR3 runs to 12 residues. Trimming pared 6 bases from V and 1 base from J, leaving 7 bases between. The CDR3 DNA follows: TGTGCCAGCTCGATGCGATCCTACGAGCAGTACTTC. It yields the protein CASSMRSYEQYF.